Below are 7 T cell receptor beta chains sequenced from a single sample in a study of T cell responses to AZD1222 COVID-19 vaccine. Sequencing was performed with immunoSEQ multiplex PCR; in TCRdb, only in-frame clones are kept and a portion is missing. This table holds tens of thousands of clones, roughly 84% found once. The specimen comprised peripheral blood, sampled on day 0 of AZD1222 vaccination. These receptors were taken from an adult in good health.

The V and J genes are TRBV7-3 and TRBJ1-1; TRBD1 is a possible D gene (6 bases). V was trimmed by 4 bases and J by 2 bases, leaving 11 bases between them. This CDR3 spans 14 amino acids. Germline loops: CDR1 SGHTA, CDR2 FQGTGA. The CDR3 DNA reads TGTGCCAGCAGCTCCCAGGGGATAAACACTGAAGCTTTCTTT. Translation gives CASSSQGINTEAFF.

The chain joins TRBV11-2 to TRBJ1-2; no clear D gene. Trimming stripped 0 bases from V and 0 bases from J, with 5 bases between. The germline V gene has CDR1 SGHAT and CDR2 FQNNGV. The CDR3 runs to 14 residues. As DNA, the CDR3 is TGTGCCAGCAGCTTAGACGCGACTAACTATGGCTACACCTTC. Its protein is CASSLDATNYGYTF. Looking up the rest from reference TRBV11-2 and TRBJ1-2 gives the full variable domain: EAGVAQSPRYKIIEKRQSVAFWCNPISGHATLYWYQQILGQGPKLLIQFQNNGVVDDSQLPKDRFSAERLKGVDSTLKIQPAKLEDSAVYLCASSLDATNYGYTFGSGTRLTVV.

The V gene is TRBV5-6, the J gene TRBJ2-5; no definite D call. The CDR3 is 13 residues long. Germline V lookup: CDR1 SGHDT, CDR2 YYEEEE. Deletions cut 0 bases from V and 2 bases from J, with 5 bases between. The CDR3 spells CASSLGRQETQYF. CDR3 nucleotide sequence: TGTGCCAGCAGCTTGGGCCGTCAAGAGACCCAGTACTTC.

This clone was seen just once. The chain carries TRBV5-8 and TRBJ1-5, with D possibly matching TRBD1 (5 bases). With 0 bases removed from V and 7 bases from J, the gap between germline ends came to 11 bases. The CDR3 is 14 amino acids. CDR1 and CDR2 from the germline V gene are SGHTS and YDEGEE. In nucleotides, the CDR3 is TGTGCCAGCAGCTTGGCCGGGGGAAGCCAGCCCCAGCATTTT. It translates to CASSLAGGSQPQHF. Looking up the rest from reference TRBV5-8 and TRBJ1-5 gives the full variable domain: EAGVTQSPTHLIKTRGQQATLRCSPISGHTSVYWYQQALGLGLQFLLWYDEGEERNRGNFPPRFSGRQFPNYSSELNVNALELEDSALYLCASSLAGGSQPQHFGDGTRLSIL.

The V call is TRBV7-6, the J call TRBJ2-3, with D possibly being TRBD1 (6 bases). The V and J ends lost 5 bases and 2 bases respectively, with 14 bases between them. Germline lookup yields CDR1 SGHVS and CDR2 FNYEAQ. The CDR3 contains 15 residues. The CDR3 sequence: CASSGGPVNTDTQYF. The CDR3 DNA follows: TGTGCCAGCAGCGGGGGCCCTGTGAACACAGATACGCAGTATTTT.

This chain links TRBV5-1 with TRBJ2-2; 12 bases are a match to TRBD1. Unmatched junction bases numbered 6, after V lost 4 bases and J lost 5 bases. The length of the CDR3 is 16 residues. The germline CDR1 and CDR2 sequences are SGHRS and YFSETQ. This CDR3 is CASSPGQGARTGELFF. In DNA, the CDR3 is TGCGCCAGCAGCCCGGGACAGGGGGCTAGGACCGGGGAGCTGTTTTTT.

As DNA, the CDR3 is TGTGCCTGGAGTAGGTGGGGGGAGACCTACGAGCAGTACTTC. This sequence encodes CAWSRWGETYEQYF. The chain has TRBV30 and TRBJ2-7; D is possibly TRBD2 (6 bases). V lost 2 bases and J lost 2, with 13 bases in between. The CDR3 consists of 14 residues. Germline V gene sequence: CDR1 GTSNPN, CDR2 SVGIG (reference sequence).